This T cell receptor beta chain was captured by sequencing in a study of regulatory dendritic cells for organ transplantation. CD4+ or CD8+ T cells were sorted as naive CD45RA+ or memory CD45RO+. Losses at the gene ends were 4 bases for V and 3 bases for J; bases not matched to a gene: 5. The CDR3 extends over 14 amino acids. CDR1 is LNHNV, CDR2 YYDKDF, per germline (reference sequence). Comment on this clone: Its antigen is not identified.

Study conclusions and caveats: Regulatory dendritic cells appeared to expand memory CD8+ clones less than mature ones. Naive CD4+ and CD8+ repertoires were highly diverse; memory CD8+ was most oligoclonal. Between individuals, the alloreactive memory CD8+ T cell pool differed considerably.

Here immunoSEQ multiplex PCR was the method, and the copy in TCRdb shows in-frame clones only, minus some. The table shows tens of thousands of clones, with about nine tenths occurring only once. The specimen sequenced was naive CD8+ T cells from blood. Subset indicated: CD45RA+ naive T cells. This sequence joins TRBV15 and TRBJ2-5; TRBD1 agrees at 7 bases. The TCR was taken from a human donor in good health. The CDR3 coding sequence is TGTGCCACCAGCAAGAGTACAGGGGAAGAGACCCAGTACTTC. Protein product: CATSKSTGEETQYF.